The 17 T cell receptor beta chains given below trace back to one sample, sequenced in a study of OX40 agonist ivuxolimab in advanced cancers. Sequenced by immunoSEQ multiplex PCR; TCRdb stores in-frame clones only, minus some. The table shows around 80,000 clones, with around nine tenths occurring only once. This sample comprised CD4+ or CD8+ T cells sorted from blood, obtained in a trial of the OX40 agonist ivuxolimab. Every receptor here comes from an adult with an advanced solid tumor such as melanoma, head and neck, liver or kidney cancer.

The V and J genes are TRBV19 and TRBJ2-1, with a possible D match to TRBD2 (6 bases). CDR3 size: 15 residues. The V end lost 4 bases, the J end lost 5 bases, and 15 bases lay between the germline ends. Germline V gene data show CDR1 as LNHDA and CDR2 as SQIVND (reference sequence). The CDR3 reads CASSRPGRRNNEQFF. CDR3 DNA: TGTGCCAGTAGTAGGCCGGGGAGGAGGAACAATGAGCAGTTCTTC.

The genes are TRBV7-2 and TRBJ1-1, with D unresolved. The CDR3 contains 13 residues. Trimming took off 2 bases at V and 11 bases at J, with 15 bases between the two ends. Germline V gives CDR1 SGHTA, CDR2 FQGNSA. CDR3 nucleotide sequence: TGTGCCAGCAGCTTATCACGTTCCCACCGGGCTTTCTTT. Translated: CASSLSRSHRAFF. Supplemented by reference TRBV7-2 and TRBJ1-1, the full variable domain reads GAGVSQSPSNKVTEKGKDVELRCDPISGHTALYWYRQSLGQGLEFLIYFQGNSAPDKSGLPSDRFSAERTGGSVSTLTIQRTQQEDSAVYLCASSLSRSHRAFFGQGTRLTVV.

This chain joins TRBV6-6 and TRBJ2-5; TRBD1 agrees at 7 bases. The CDR3 runs to 15 residues. With 5 bases clipped from V and 2 bases from J, the junction kept 8 bases outside the gene matches. Germline V gene data show CDR1 as MNHNY and CDR2 as SVGAGI (reference sequence). The CDR3 loop reads CASSTGQLNQETQYF. As DNA, the CDR3 is TGTGCCAGCAGTACGGGACAGCTAAATCAAGAGACCCAGTACTTC.

V usage is TRBV18 and J usage is TRBJ1-3; 7 nucleotides line up with TRBD1. Looked up from germline, CDR1 is KGHSH and CDR2 is LQKENI. The CDR3 runs 17 residues. With 6 bases clipped from V and 0 bases from J, the junction kept 11 bases outside the gene matches. CDR3 residues: CASSPPGQYHSGNTIYF. The CDR3 DNA reads as TGTGCCAGCTCTCCTCCGGGACAGTACCACTCTGGAAACACCATATATTTT.

This chain connects TRBV10-1 to TRBJ2-3; D is unclear. V lost 2 bases to trimming and J lost 4 bases, with 16 bases between them. The CDR3 has 16 amino acids. From germline, CDR1 is WNHNN and CDR2 SYGVQD (reference sequence). This CDR3 reads CASSENAIKTADTQYF. In nucleotides, the CDR3 is TGCGCCAGCAGTGAGAATGCGATTAAAACCGCAGATACGCAGTATTTT.

This sequence joins TRBV6-5 and TRBJ2-3; D assignment may be TRBD1 or TRBD2 (6 bases each). Germline V CDR1 and CDR2: MNHEY, SVGAGI. This CDR3 is 14 amino acids long. V shed 3 bases and J shed 2 bases, with 9 bases lying between them. The CDR3 region has the DNA TGTGCCAGCAGTTATTCGGGGGCCACAGATACGCAGTATTTT. Translated: CASSYSGATDTQYF.

The chain links TRBV25-1 to TRBJ1-4, with 8 positions matching TRBD1. The CDR3 consists of 14 residues. V lost 10 bases, J lost 8 bases, and 12 bases stayed unmatched. Per germline, CDR1 MGHDK and CDR2 SYGVNS. The CDR3 DNA sequence: TGTGCCACAGAGACGACAGGGGCTACGGAAAAACTGTTTTTT. Its protein product is CATETTGATEKLFF. The full variable domain, with the rest looked up from reference TRBV25-1 and TRBJ1-4, is EADIYQTPRYLVIGTGKKITLECSQTMGHDKMYWYQQDPGMELHLIHYSYGVNSTEKGDLSSESTVSRIRTEHFPLTLESARPSHTSQYLCATETTGATEKLFFGSGTQLSVL.

The J gene is TRBJ1-4, the V gene TRBV6-1; no definite D call. Germline V gene data show CDR1 as MNHNS and CDR2 as SASEGT. CDR3 length: 14 amino acids. Trimming removed 1 base from V and 5 bases from J, with 8 bases in between. CDR3 in amino acids: CASSEDRLNEKLFF. In DNA, the CDR3 is TGTGCCAGCAGTGAAGACAGACTAAATGAAAAACTGTTTTTT.

V usage is TRBV19 and J usage is TRBJ1-1, with TRBD1 matching 10 bases. The CDR3 has 18 amino acids. J was trimmed by 3 bases and V by 1 base; bases with no gene match: 11. The germline V gene encodes CDR1 LNHDA and CDR2 SQIVND (reference sequence). The CDR3 loop is CASSIAPPGQGLYTEAFF. In nucleotides, the CDR3 is TGTGCCAGTAGTATAGCGCCCCCGGGACAGGGGCTGTACACTGAAGCTTTCTTT.

The chain carries TRBV10-3 and TRBJ2-2, with unresolved D. The CDR3 extends over 14 amino acids. V lost 2 bases, J lost 3 bases, and 7 bases lay in between. The germline gives CDR1 ENHRY, CDR2 SYGVKD. The CDR3: CAISEGRDTGELFF. The CDR3 DNA reads as TGTGCCATCAGTGAGGGAAGGGACACCGGGGAGCTGTTTTTT.

The table lists this clone with a count of one. The CDR3 coding sequence is TGTGCCTGGACTAGCGGGGGGCGTGGCGGTACGCAGTATTTT. Translated: CAWTSGGRGGTQYF. The chain recombines TRBV30 with TRBJ2-3; the match to TRBD2 covers 11 bases. The CDR3 length is 14 residues. Germline CDR1 is GTSNPN and CDR2 is SVGIG (reference sequence). V trimming: 4 bases; J trimming: 8 bases; junction bases outside the gene matches: 8.

V and J are TRBV6-5 and TRBJ1-2; D is undetermined. Trimming shortened V by 8 bases and J by 1 base, and 11 bases separated the two germline ends. Germline V lookup: CDR1 MNHEY, CDR2 SVGAGI. This CDR3 comprises 13 residues. In DNA form, the CDR3 reads TGTGCCAGCCGCACGGCCAATAACTATGGCTACACCTTC. Amino acid sequence: CASRTANNYGYTF.

The chain joins TRBV19 to TRBJ2-5; 9 bases are shared with TRBD2. The length of the CDR3 is 13 residues. CDR1 and CDR2 from the germline V gene are LNHDA and SQIVND (reference sequence). The junction had 5 bases not matched to a gene; V was cut back by 5 bases and J by 7 bases. CDR3 nucleotide sequence: TGTGCCAGTAGTGCGGGGGGGCCCGGGACCCAGTACTTC. It translates to CASSAGGPGTQYF. The full variable domain, with the rest looked up from reference TRBV19 and TRBJ2-5, is DGGITQSPKYLFRKEGQNVTLSCEQNLNHDAMYWYRQDPGQGLRLIYYSQIVNDFQKGDIAEGYSVSREKKESFPLTVTSAQKNPTAFYLCASSAGGPGTQYFGPGTRLLVL.

The chain uses TRBV5-1 and TRBJ1-2; 7 nucleotides match TRBD1. V shed 4 bases, J shed 0 bases, and the junction held 9 bases outside the gene matches. CDR3 length: 16 residues. Germline loops: CDR1 SGHRS, CDR2 YFSETQ. The CDR3 sequence: CASSIGQVRTNYGYTF. The CDR3 DNA reads TGCGCCAGCAGCATCGGACAGGTCCGAACTAACTATGGCTACACCTTC.

The J gene is TRBJ1-6, the V gene TRBV7-2, with TRBD1 matching over 7 bases. Per germline, CDR1 SGHTA and CDR2 FQGNSA. This CDR3 contains 15 residues. V lost 7 bases and J lost 13; bases outside the gene matches: 16. The CDR3 nucleotides are TGTGCCAGCAACCTCGCCCGGGACAGCTCTTTGCCCCTCCACTTT. Amino acid sequence: CASNLARDSSLPLHF.

The genes are TRBV5-4 and TRBJ2-5; no firm D call. Trimming removed 1 base from V and 1 base from J, with 14 bases in between. Germline CDR1 SGHNT, CDR2 YYREEE (reference sequence). The CDR3 is 16 amino acids. The CDR3, as DNA: TGTGCCAGCAGCTTGCGATTAGGACGGATCCAAGAGACCCAGTACTTC. This gives the protein CASSLRLGRIQETQYF.

V and J are TRBV28 and TRBJ1-2; TRBD1 matches at 7 bases. J was trimmed by 5 bases and V by 7 bases; bases with no gene match: 7. Germline values: CDR1 MDHEN, CDR2 SYDVKM. This CDR3 has 13 residues. CDR3 region: CASISDRAYGYTF. The CDR3 DNA reads as TGTGCCAGCATTAGTGACAGGGCTTATGGCTACACCTTC.